Each of the 29 T cell receptor beta chains below was sequenced from the same sample in a study of blood T cell repertoires in COVID-19. Some clones are missing from TCRdb's copy, which holds only in-frame ones; the method was immunoSEQ multiplex PCR. Of about 320,000 clones in the sample, nearly 90% were seen once. What was sequenced was PBMCs or T cells enriched from blood (not recorded which). These TCRs come from a woman between 25 and 40 years old who had recovered from COVID-19.

The J gene is TRBJ2-1, the V gene TRBV9; TRBD2 aligns across 13 bases. This CDR3 region has 15 residues. From germline, CDR1 is SGDLS and CDR2 YYNGEE. Germline trimming cut 1 base from V and 7 bases from J; bases unmatched to any gene: 2. Here the CDR3 DNA reads TGTGCCAGCAGCGTAATGACTAGCGGGGGGAATGAGCAGTTCTTC. Its translation: CASSVMTSGGNEQFF.

The chain recombines TRBV5-1 with TRBJ2-5; 10 bases line up with TRBD2. The CDR3 runs to 15 residues. With V trimmed by 4 bases and J by 0 bases, 3 bases remained unmatched. CDR1 and CDR2 (germline): SGHRS, YFSETQ. CDR3 amino acids: CASSSSGGYQETQYF. In nucleotides, the CDR3 is TGCGCCAGCAGCAGTAGCGGGGGGTACCAAGAGACCCAGTACTTC.

The rearrangement uses TRBV5-1 and TRBJ1-1, with 8 bases fitting TRBD1. The germline V gene encodes CDR1 SGHRS and CDR2 YFSETQ. The CDR3 covers 16 residues. V shed 4 bases, J shed 0 bases, and the junction held 8 bases outside the gene matches. The CDR3, as DNA: TGCGCCAGCAGCAACCGACAGGGGACCGTGAACACTGAAGCTTTCTTT. Translation: CASSNRQGTVNTEAFF.

V usage is TRBV10-3 and J usage is TRBJ1-2, with 7 bases lining up with TRBD1. The V gene's germline CDR1 is ENHRY and CDR2 SYGVKD. Germline trimming cut 4 bases from V and 5 bases from J; bases unmatched to any gene: 7. The CDR3 contains 14 residues. The CDR3 DNA reads as TGTGCCATCAGTGGGCAGACAGGGCAATATGGCTACACCTTC. This translates into CAISGQTGQYGYTF.

V is TRBV6-2 or TRBV6-3 and J is TRBJ1-5; possibly TRBD1 for D (5 bases). The length of the CDR3 is 14 residues. In germline, CDR1 is MNHEY, CDR2 SVGEGT. V was shortened by 4 bases and J by 7 bases, with 14 bases between the two germline ends. The chain's CDR3 is CASSWVQGQQPQHF. In nucleotides, the CDR3 is TGTGCCAGCAGTTGGGTTCAGGGTCAGCAGCCCCAGCATTTT.

This clone was seen once. The chain employs TRBV6-2 or TRBV6-3 and TRBJ2-5; 9 bases are shared with TRBD1. The CDR3 runs 17 residues. V gave up 4 bases and J gave up 0 bases; unmatched junction bases: 9. Looked up from germline, CDR1 is MNHEY and CDR2 is SVGEGT. The CDR3 protein is CASSFRQGERYQETQYF. CDR3 nucleotides: TGTGCCAGCAGTTTTAGACAGGGGGAGAGGTACCAAGAGACCCAGTACTTC.

J is TRBJ1-2 and V is TRBV7-9; TRBD1 aligns across 10 bases. The CDR3 is 15 residues long. Germline V gene data show CDR1 as SEHNR and CDR2 as FQNEAQ (reference sequence). The V segment lost 3 bases and the J segment 6 bases; nucleotides outside the gene matches: 7. Here the CDR3 reads CASSFAGQGRHGYTF. The DNA for the CDR3 is TGTGCCAGCAGCTTCGCGGGACAGGGGAGGCATGGCTACACCTTC.

The chain uses TRBV2 and TRBJ1-4; D is ambiguous. The germline V gene encodes CDR1 SNHLY and CDR2 FYNNEI. The germline V and J ends were trimmed by 8 bases and 3 bases, with 10 bases remaining between them. CDR3 length equals 13 residues. The CDR3 region has the DNA TGTGCCAGCCGGGTAGTGGCTAATGAAAAACTGTTTTTT. Translated, it gives CASRVVANEKLFF.

This chain links TRBV19 with TRBJ1-1, with a possible D match to TRBD1 (5 bases). Germline CDR1 and CDR2: LNHDA and SQIVND (reference sequence). This CDR3 has 15 amino acids. V was cut by 1 base and J by 11 bases, with 20 bases left in between. In DNA, the CDR3 is TGTGCCAGTAGTATAGGGGCCAGGGATCCAGAACATGCTTTCTTT. Residues: CASSIGARDPEHAFF.

Points on this clone: The sample carries other DNA sequences with the same CDR3. The J gene is TRBJ1-5, the V gene TRBV18; TRBD1 is a possible D gene (5 bases). Trimming took 0 bases from V and 0 from J, leaving 6 bases between them. Germline V CDR1 and CDR2: KGHSH, LQKENI. CDR3 length equals 15 residues. CDR3 loop: CASSPPGGSNQPQHF. In DNA form, the CDR3 reads TGTGCCAGCTCACCACCGGGGGGTAGCAATCAGCCCCAGCATTTT.

This sequence joins TRBV7-9 and TRBJ1-2; D may be TRBD1 (6 bases). V was shortened by 8 bases and J by 0 bases, with 19 bases between the two germline ends. There are 16 residues in the CDR3. CDR1 is SEHNR and CDR2 is FQNEAQ in the germline V gene (reference sequence). In nucleotides, the CDR3 is TGTGCCAGCCGCCTTGTGGGGGGGGCAACTAACTATGGCTACACCTTC. Protein: CASRLVGGATNYGYTF.

The genes are TRBV5-1 and TRBJ1-1; TRBD1 matches at 8 bases. The CDR3 length is 16 residues. Trimming at V came to 2 bases and at J to 1 base, leaving 7 bases not matched to a gene. The germline V gene encodes CDR1 SGHRS and CDR2 YFSETQ. The CDR3 sequence: CASSFKSGGQNTEAFF. The CDR3, as DNA: TGCGCCAGCAGCTTTAAGTCAGGGGGCCAGAACACTGAAGCTTTCTTT.

V and J are TRBV7-2 and TRBJ1-6, with TRBD1 matching over 9 bases. V dropped 1 base and J dropped 9; count of bases not matched to a gene: 7. Germline-derived CDR1 and CDR2 are SGHTA and FQGNSA. The CDR3 has 16 amino acids. Here the CDR3 reads CASSLESGTGSSPLHF. The CDR3 DNA follows: TGTGCCAGCAGCTTAGAAAGTGGGACAGGGAGTTCACCCCTCCACTTT. The full variable domain, completed using reference TRBV7-2 and TRBJ1-6, is GAGVSQSPSNKVTEKGKDVELRCDPISGHTALYWYRQSLGQGLEFLIYFQGNSAPDKSGLPSDRFSAERTGGSVSTLTIQRTQQEDSAVYLCASSLESGTGSSPLHFGNGTRLTVT.

This rearrangement joins TRBV27 to TRBJ1-2; 7 bases align to TRBD1. J gave up 4 bases and V 5 bases, and 7 bases lay outside the gene matches. This CDR3 region has 14 residues. Germline V gene data show CDR1 as MNHEY and CDR2 as SMNVEV (reference sequence). The CDR3 coding sequence is TGTGCCAGCAGTCCGTCGACAGGGCCCTATGGCTACACCTTC. Its translation is CASSPSTGPYGYTF.

This clone turned up a few times. The V call is TRBV4-1, the J call TRBJ1-5; a possible D gene is TRBD1 (5 bases). CDR1 and CDR2 from the germline V gene are MGHRA and YSYEKL. The CDR3 contains 14 residues. Trimming cost V 1 base and J 3 bases, with 7 bases left between them. The CDR3 loop is CASSQVRANQPQHF. In DNA form, the CDR3 reads TGCGCCAGCAGCCAAGTCAGGGCCAATCAGCCCCAGCATTTT.

Written as DNA, the CDR3 is TGTGCCAGCAGTTTCTACGTGGCGGGGGGCCGGGAGACCCAGTACTTC. This codes for CASSFYVAGGRETQYF. The chain couples TRBV28 to TRBJ2-5; 8 bases align to TRBD2. Germline-derived CDR1 and CDR2 are MDHEN and SYDVKM. With 3 bases clipped from V and 5 bases from J, the junction kept 11 bases outside the gene matches. The CDR3 contains 16 residues.

The V gene is TRBV7-2, the J gene TRBJ1-2; 7 nucleotides line up with TRBD1. Germline V gene lookup returns CDR1 SGHTA and CDR2 FQGNSA. The V gene end was trimmed by 1 base and the J gene end by 4 bases; junction bases not matched to a gene: 12. CDR3 length: 17 residues. CDR3 sequence (DNA): TGTGCCAGCAGCTTAGGGTTAGGGCAGGGGGTGCTCTATGGCTACACCTTC. Translating it yields CASSLGLGQGVLYGYTF.

The CDR3 reads CASSVAAVGASGNTIYF. CDR3 coding DNA: TGTGCCAGCAGCGTAGCCGCCGTTGGGGCAAGTGGAAACACCATATATTTT. This chain connects TRBV9 to TRBJ1-3, with D tentatively TRBD1 (5 bases). Germline CDR1 reads SGDLS; CDR2 reads YYNGEE. Trimming left V 0 bases short and J 3 bases short, with 16 bases between. This CDR3 has 17 residues. Looking up the rest from reference TRBV9 and TRBJ1-3 gives the full variable domain: DSGVTQTPKHLITATGQRVTLRCSPRSGDLSVYWYQQSLDQGLQFLIQYYNGEERAKGNILERFSAQQFPDLHSELNLSSLELGDSALYFCASSVAAVGASGNTIYFGEGSWLTVV.

This clone was found a few times. This chain uses TRBV5-1 with TRBJ1-2, with TRBD1 identical over 7 bases. Germline lookup yields CDR1 SGHRS and CDR2 YFSETQ. V lost 1 base to trimming and J lost 3 bases; unmatched junction nucleotides: 3. The CDR3 has 14 residues. The CDR3 is CASSLRDRDYGYTF. The CDR3 nucleotides are TGCGCCAGCAGCTTGAGGGACAGAGACTATGGCTACACCTTC.

This chain uses TRBV5-1 with TRBJ1-1; D possibly corresponds to TRBD1 (5 bases). Germline assignment: CDR1 SGHRS and CDR2 YFSETQ. Between the trimmed V and J ends, which lost 5 bases and 3 bases, there was a span of 8 bases. This CDR3 is built from 12 residues. The CDR3 coding sequence is TGCGCCAGCAGTTGGGGCGACACTGAAGCTTTCTTT. Protein sequence: CASSWGDTEAFF.

The chain has TRBV6-5 and TRBJ1-1; 11 nucleotides line up with TRBD1. Germline CDR1 MNHEY, CDR2 SVGAGI. Trimming cost V 5 bases and J 10 bases; bases outside gene matches: 12. This CDR3 comprises 15 residues. The CDR3 sequence is CASSPKLGQGARAFF. The DNA of the CDR3 is TGTGCCAGCAGTCCTAAATTAGGACAGGGGGCAAGAGCTTTCTTT.

V is TRBV6-5 and J is TRBJ1-2, with 8 bases matching TRBD1. Looked up from germline, CDR1 is MNHEY and CDR2 is SVGAGI. The CDR3 runs to 13 residues. V was clipped by 8 bases and J by 7 bases; unmatched bases: 9. In DNA, the CDR3 is TGTGCCAGCCAAGACGCTCAGGGGGCTGGCTACACCTTC. Its protein product is CASQDAQGAGYTF.

The chain is built from TRBV6-2 or TRBV6-3 and TRBJ2-1; a weak D match, TRBD1 (6 bases). The germline V and J ends were trimmed by 4 bases and 8 bases, with 18 bases remaining between them. This CDR3 spans 15 amino acids. CDR1 is MNHEY, CDR2 SVGEGT, per germline. The CDR3 spells CASSSYRDTGDEQFF. The CDR3 DNA is TGTGCCAGCAGTTCCTACAGGGACACGGGTGATGAGCAGTTCTTC.

The chain carries TRBV19 and TRBJ1-5, with TRBD1 identical over 10 bases. V lost 8 bases, J lost 4 bases, and 23 bases stayed unmatched. Looked up from germline, CDR1 is LNHDA and CDR2 is SQIVND (reference sequence). The CDR3 totals 20 residues. Here the CDR3 DNA reads TGTGCCAGTTCAAGGATCAATCCCCGGGACAGGGGAAAATTAAATCAGCCCCAGCATTTT. Residues: CASSRINPRDRGKLNQPQHF.

In the case of this clone: The junction departs from germline at one end; a sequencing error may be responsible. The chain joins TRBV7-7 to TRBJ2-1, with 7 bases lining up with TRBD1. CDR3 length: 15 amino acids. Germline CDR1 is SSHAT and CDR2 is FNYEAQ (reference sequence). CDR3 nucleotide sequence: TGTGCTAGCAGCGAAGGGACAGCCTCATACAATGAGCAGTTCTTC. Protein: CASSEGTASYNEQFF.

This clone was seen only a few times. The rearrangement links TRBV4-1 to TRBJ1-4; tentatively, D is TRBD1 (6 bases). Germline CDR1 MGHRA, CDR2 YSYEKL. V lost 0 bases and J 7 bases, leaving 12 bases between the germline ends. The CDR3 consists of 15 residues. CDR3 loop: CASSQDDRHVEKLFF. In DNA form, the CDR3 reads TGCGCCAGCAGCCAAGATGACAGGCATGTTGAAAAACTGTTTTTT.

J is TRBJ1-1 and V is TRBV11-2, with a tentative D call TRBD1 (6 bases). The germline V gene encodes CDR1 SGHAT and CDR2 FQNNGV. The CDR3 runs to 14 residues. V lost 5 bases to trimming and J lost 1 base, with 11 bases between them. This CDR3 reads CASSPDRWNTEAFF. In DNA form, the CDR3 reads TGTGCCAGCAGCCCGGACAGATGGAACACTGAAGCTTTCTTT.

The gene calls are TRBV19 and TRBJ1-3, with D maybe TRBD1 (5 bases). Germline CDR1 LNHDA, CDR2 SQIVND (reference sequence). V dropped 5 bases and J dropped 4 bases, with 15 bases sitting between them. This CDR3 has 15 residues. DNA of the CDR3: TGTGCCAGTAGTCACAGGTCGGCCTTGGGAAACACCATATATTTT. Protein sequence: CASSHRSALGNTIYF. Filled out from reference TRBV19 and TRBJ1-3, the complete variable domain reads DGGITQSPKYLFRKEGQNVTLSCEQNLNHDAMYWYRQDPGQGLRLIYYSQIVNDFQKGDIAEGYSVSREKKESFPLTVTSAQKNPTAFYLCASSHRSALGNTIYFGEGSWLTVV.

The chain uses TRBV18 and TRBJ1-1, with D hard to call. Germline V gene data show CDR1 as KGHSH and CDR2 as LQKENI. This CDR3 is built from 15 residues. Trimming pared 3 bases from V and 4 bases from J, leaving 15 bases between. CDR3 coding DNA: TGTGCCAGCTCACCGTCCCGGGGAGTTGGCACTGAAGCTTTCTTT. Protein product: CASSPSRGVGTEAFF.